These T cell receptor beta chains were read from a single sample in a study of response to subunit inactivated influenza vaccine. From the RT-PCR reads, TCRdb called clonotypes with MiXCR, one entry per CDR3 protein. Counted here are approximately 700,000 distinct CDR3 sequences, about a sixth occurring once; the ten biggest clones make up around a tenth. The material was PBMCs from blood, obtained about 12 days after vaccination. Receptors were obtained from a man in his fifties or sixties who received an inactivated influenza vaccine. Both conserved end residues are part of each CDR3. The order of the fields is V gene, clone size, J gene, CDR3 protein. Clone size is not always given. Where it is, it says once, few, many or a class for expanded clones.

>TRBV20-1|NA|TRBJ2-7
CSARVQTLFRPYEQYF
>TRBV7-9|few|TRBJ2-2
CASSATPRGNTGELFF
>TRBV9|few|TRBJ2-2
CASSVEGTNTGELFF
>TRBV6-5|few|TRBJ2-7
CASSYRRGHYEQYF
>TRBV18|few|TRBJ2-1
CASSPYNSGGVSYNEQFF
>TRBV28|few|TRBJ2-7
CASSTGHTSSYEQYF
>TRBV20-1|NA|TRBJ2-1
CSARDRGVQLRGEQFF
>TRBV9|few|TRBJ2-1
CASSPDRVRGRGYNEQFF
>TRBV7-9|few|TRBJ1-2
CASSILGQGAAGYTF
>TRBV28|NA|TRBJ1-1
CASRPGTGKNTEAFF
>TRBV7-2|few|TRBJ2-5
CASSLGPGYQETQYF
>TRBV7-8|few|TRBJ1-5
CASTPWGEGQPQHF
>TRBV12-5|few|TRBJ1-2
CASGLVAGGTYGYTF
>TRBV7-9|few|TRBJ2-5
CASSFSLAGAETQYF
>TRBV28|few|TRBJ1-4
CASSQTGERSEKLFF
>TRBV12-3/TRBV12-4|NA|TRBJ2-1
CASSLRGMSEQFF
>TRBV6-1|NA|TRBJ2-5
CASRNREIQYF
>TRBV7-9|many|TRBJ2-6
CASSPGTRGSGANVLTF
>TRBV7-2|NA|TRBJ1-2
CASSFLPAAHGYTF
>TRBV20-1|few|TRBJ2-1
CSAGTSGEYQFF
>TRBV5-1|few|TRBJ2-2
CASSLGHPGELFF
>TRBV29-1|many|TRBJ2-3
CSVEESGVGDTQYF
>TRBV3-1|NA|TRBJ1-4
CASSHRQGAFNEKLFF
>TRBV28|NA|TRBJ2-7
CASSSRPGAPYEQYF
>TRBV5-1|few|TRBJ2-2
CASSLYGGSTGELFF
>TRBV5-1|many|TRBJ2-7
CASSPRVGFTYEQYF
>TRBV5-1|few|TRBJ2-3
CASGRGSTDTQYF